These T cell receptor beta chains were read from a single sample in a study of blood T cell repertoires in COVID-19. Profiling relied on immunoSEQ multiplex PCR, and the TCRdb table lists in-frame clones only, not all of them. The sample yields around 230,000 clones, about nine tenths seen once. The sample taken for sequencing was peripheral blood. These receptors all stem from a man between 60 and 75 years old who had recovered from COVID-19. CDR3s include the opening cysteine and the closing phenylalanine or tryptophan. D genes are given only for firm matches. Clone size is shown for a subset of rows, as once, few, many or a class of expanded clone.

D,V,J,size,CDR3,DNA
TRBD2,TRBV5-1,TRBJ2-3,.,CASSLSPTSGYTQYF,TGCGCCAGCAGCTTGTCCCCCACTAGCGGGTATACGCAGTATTTT
.,TRBV18,TRBJ1-6,.,CASSPGGSSYNSPLHF,TGTGCCAGCTCACCGGGAGGGAGCTCCTATAATTCACCCCTCCACTTT
.,TRBV6-4,TRBJ1-2,once,CASREATYRVGYGYTF,TGTGCCAGCAGAGAGGCCACCTACAGGGTTGGCTATGGCTACACCTTC
.,TRBV2,TRBJ1-4,.,CASSDRGGEKLFF,TGTGCCAGCAGTGACAGGGGCGGTGAAAAACTGTTTTTT
TRBD1,TRBV3-1/TRBV3-2,TRBJ1-5,.,CASSQGDRDNQPQHF,TGTGCCAGCAGCCAAGGGGACAGGGACAATCAGCCCCAGCATTTT
.,TRBV6-5,TRBJ1-2,.,CASRAGAWGYTF,TGTGCCAGCAGGGCAGGGGCTTGGGGCTACACCTTC
.,TRBV5-1,TRBJ1-2,.,CASKEGQPNYGYTF,TGCGCCAGCAAGGAGGGCCAGCCGAACTATGGCTACACCTTC
.,TRBV7-9,TRBJ1-2,many,CASSLDRLANYGYTF,TGTGCCAGCAGCTTAGACAGACTAGCTAACTATGGCTACACCTTC
TRBD1,TRBV19,TRBJ2-3,.,CASSRETGHTQYF,TGTGCCAGTAGTAGGGAGACAGGGCATACGCAGTATTTT
TRBD2,TRBV27,TRBJ2-3,.,CAGTGGGRGTDTQYF,TGTGCCGGAACCGGGGGGGGCAGGGGCACAGATACGCAGTATTTT
.,TRBV5-1,TRBJ1-1,.,CASSLAVTGTPNTEAFF,TGCGCCAGCAGCTTAGCCGTCACCGGGACACCAAACACTGAAGCTTTCTTT
.,TRBV5-8,TRBJ1-5,.,CASSLLGVGFSNQPQHF,TGTGCCAGCAGCTTGTTAGGGGTTGGATTTAGCAATCAGCCCCAGCATTTT
.,TRBV7-9,TRBJ1-3,.,CASSLGGLDTIYF,TGTGCCAGCAGCTTAGGAGGCCTGGACACCATATATTTT
.,TRBV10-3,TRBJ2-3,.,CAIRGLASTDTQYF,TGTGCCATCAGGGGGTTAGCGAGCACAGATACGCAGTATTTT
.,TRBV7-9,TRBJ1-1,.,CASSLSHQNTEAFF,TGTGCCAGCAGCTTATCACATCAGAACACTGAAGCTTTCTTT
TRBD2,TRBV30,TRBJ2-1,.,CAWSVRTSGTNEQFF,TGTGCCTGGAGTGTAAGAACTAGCGGGACGAATGAGCAGTTCTTC
.,TRBV18,TRBJ1-1,.,CASSPWGRLGDTEAFF,TGTGCCAGCTCACCATGGGGCAGGCTGGGTGACACTGAAGCTTTCTTT
TRBD2,TRBV4-1,TRBJ2-1,.,CASSQAQRGAWNEQFF,TGCGCCAGCAGCCAAGCTCAGCGGGGGGCCTGGAATGAGCAGTTCTTC
TRBD1,TRBV12-5,TRBJ1-4,.,CASGSGDSSQEKLFF,TGTGCTAGTGGTTCCGGGGACAGCTCCCAAGAAAAACTGTTTTTT
TRBD2,TRBV19,TRBJ2-5,.,CASSIGFGGIQETQYF,TGTGCCAGTAGTATAGGTTTCGGGGGGATTCAAGAGACCCAGTACTTC
TRBD1,TRBV7-9,TRBJ2-4,.,CASSLAGGDIQYF,TGTGCCAGCAGCTTAGCAGGGGGCGACATTCAGTACTTC
.,TRBV5-5,TRBJ1-2,.,CASSIQGSRYGYTF,TGTGCCAGCAGCATACAGGGTTCGCGTTATGGCTACACCTTC
.,TRBV6-2/TRBV6-3,TRBJ2-5,.,CASSYSTQSGQETQYF,TGTGCCAGCAGTTACTCAACACAAAGCGGTCAAGAGACCCAGTACTTC
.,TRBV6-2/TRBV6-3,TRBJ2-7,.,CASSWTYMAYEQYF,TGTGCCAGCAGTTGGACTTACATGGCCTACGAGCAGTACTTC
.,TRBV2,TRBJ2-4,.,CASRGDMNIQYF,TGTGCCAGCAGAGGGGACATGAACATTCAGTACTTC
.,TRBV27,TRBJ1-2,.,CASSLRRREGHGYTF,TGTGCCAGCAGTTTAAGGCGCAGGGAAGGCCATGGCTACACCTTC
.,TRBV6-5,TRBJ2-7,.,CASTGAHEQYF,TGTGCCAGCACCGGTGCGCACGAGCAGTACTTC
TRBD1,TRBV11-2,TRBJ1-2,.,CASSLAPGQGVYGYTF,TGTGCCAGCAGCTTAGCCCCGGGACAGGGGGTCTATGGCTACACCTTC
.,TRBV6-6,TRBJ2-2,.,CASRSGDTGELFF,TGTGCCAGCAGGAGCGGTGACACCGGGGAGCTGTTTTTT
TRBD1,TRBV6-5,TRBJ1-4,.,CASRDSNEKLFF,TGTGCCAGCCGGGACAGCAATGAAAAACTGTTTTTT
.,TRBV12-5,TRBJ2-2,.,CASGLLWGQRTGELFF,TGTGCTAGTGGTTTATTGTGGGGCCAGCGAACCGGGGAGCTGTTTTTT
.,TRBV6-1,TRBJ1-1,.,CASSEWVQGSNTEAFF,TGTGCCAGCAGTGAATGGGTACAGGGAAGCAACACTGAAGCTTTCTTT
TRBD1,TRBV10-3,TRBJ2-2,.,CAISVQGSTGELFF,TGTGCCATCAGTGTACAGGGGAGCACCGGGGAGCTGTTTTTT
TRBD1,TRBV4-1,TRBJ2-3,.,CASSQGPGQNTDTQYF,TGCGCCAGCAGCCAGGGTCCGGGACAGAACACAGATACGCAGTATTTT
TRBD1,TRBV6-2/TRBV6-3,TRBJ1-6,once,CASSSRGQGNSPLHF,TGTGCCAGCAGTTCCCGGGGACAGGGAAATTCACCCCTCCACTTT
TRBD1,TRBV5-6,TRBJ1-5,few,CASSLLSGGLNQPQHF,TGTGCCAGCAGCCTTTTATCAGGGGGGCTCAATCAGCCCCAGCATTTT
TRBD1,TRBV6-1,TRBJ2-6,few,CASSGQGFHSGANVLTF,TGTGCCAGCAGTGGACAGGGGTTCCACTCTGGGGCCAACGTCCTGACTTTC
.,TRBV5-6,TRBJ2-7,.,CASSLAFVAGRISYEQYF,TGTGCCAGCAGCTTGGCGTTCGTTGCGGGGCGAATCTCCTACGAGCAGTACTTC
.,TRBV30,TRBJ1-5,.,CAWSGGVNQPQHF,TGTGCCTGGAGTGGAGGAGTTAATCAGCCCCAGCATTTT
.,TRBV18,TRBJ1-1,few,CASSREWGRRGTEAFF,TGTGCCAGCTCAAGGGAATGGGGGCGCAGAGGGACTGAAGCTTTCTTT
TRBD2,TRBV10-3,TRBJ2-3,.,CAIRGRGSSTDTQYF,TGTGCCATCAGGGGGCGGGGGTCTAGCACAGATACGCAGTATTTT
.,TRBV6-1,TRBJ1-2,few,CASSEALGQAYGYTF,TGTGCCAGCAGTGAAGCGCTGGGGCAGGCTTATGGCTACACCTTC
TRBD1,TRBV15,TRBJ2-5,.,CATSRGDSQETQYF,TGTGCCACCAGCAGGGGGGACAGTCAAGAGACCCAGTACTTC
.,TRBV5-1,TRBJ1-4,.,CASSLLATNEKLFF,TGCGCCAGCAGCTTGCTCGCGACTAATGAAAAACTGTTTTTT
TRBD1,TRBV6-1,TRBJ1-2,once,CASSERNRGGRYGYTF,TGTGCCAGCAGTGAACGGAACAGGGGAGGAAGGTATGGCTACACCTTC
TRBD1,TRBV5-1,TRBJ1-6,.,CASSSTGQHNSPLHF,TGCGCCAGCAGCTCGACGGGACAGCATAATTCACCCCTCCACTTT
TRBD2,TRBV28,TRBJ2-1,.,CASSGGARDEQFF,TGTGCCAGCAGCGGGGGGGCCAGAGATGAGCAGTTCTTC
TRBD1,TRBV28,TRBJ2-5,.,CASSFLQGGGETQYF,TGTGCCAGCAGTTTCCTACAGGGGGGTGGAGAGACCCAGTACTTC
.,TRBV5-4,TRBJ2-7,.,CASRYTGAYEQYF,TGTGCCAGCAGGTACACCGGGGCCTACGAGCAGTACTTC
.,TRBV5-1,TRBJ2-1,.,CASSLGGSFSYNEQFF,TGCGCCAGCAGCTTGGGGGGCAGTTTCTCCTACAATGAGCAGTTCTTC
TRBD1,TRBV5-1,TRBJ1-1,.,CASFGQGNTEAFF,TGCGCCAGCTTCGGACAGGGAAACACTGAAGCTTTCTTT
TRBD1,TRBV5-1,TRBJ2-2,.,CASSSGTGVSYTGELFF,TGCGCCAGCAGTTCCGGGACAGGGGTATCGTACACCGGGGAGCTGTTTTTT
TRBD1,TRBV7-9,TRBJ1-2,.,CASSSSGTASSYGYTF,TGTGCCAGCAGCTCCTCCGGGACAGCTTCTAGCTATGGCTACACCTTC
.,TRBV7-9,TRBJ1-1,.,CASKIPAGTEAFF,TGTGCCAGCAAGATTCCCGCCGGCACTGAAGCTTTCTTT
.,TRBV5-1,TRBJ2-7,.,CASSLGPRRVDEQYF,TGCGCCAGCAGCTTGGGGCCGAGGAGAGTGGACGAGCAGTACTTC
.,TRBV19,TRBJ1-1,.,CASSGRTRLNTEAFF,TGTGCCAGTAGTGGGAGGACTCGGTTAAACACTGAAGCTTTCTTT
.,TRBV7-9,TRBJ2-7,once,CASSGGNEQYF,TGTGCCAGCAGCGGGGGCAACGAGCAGTACTTC
.,TRBV11-2,TRBJ1-2,.,CASSHPGANYGYTF,TGTGCCAGCAGTCATCCGGGAGCTAACTATGGCTACACCTTC
.,TRBV6-6,TRBJ1-4,.,CLTQSTNEKLFF,TGCTTAACTCAATCAACTAATGAAAAACTGTTTTTT